The 21 T cell receptor beta chains listed next were all sequenced from one sample in a study of beta chain features in type 1 diabetes. Sequenced material consisted of expressed TCRB transcripts (all of the isolated RNA was reverse transcribed). TCRdb keeps only in-frame clones here, not all; method: immunoSEQ multiplex PCR. The top ten hold 0.015% to 0.02% of the sample, which has about 240,000 clones, around 13% seen once. No antigen has been identified for these receptors. Regarding the study as a whole: A moderate, significant TCRB CDR3 shortening appeared in type 1 diabetes across four CD4+ subsets.

The sequenced sample was naive CD4+ T cells from blood. These receptors were obtained from a man aged 25-45 years with type 1 diabetes.

This clone was observed a few times. The CDR3 is CASYGVRGNYGYTF. The CDR3 coding sequence is TGTGCCAGCTACGGCGTTAGGGGGAACTATGGCTACACCTTC. The V and J genes are TRBV6-1 and TRBJ1-2; possibly TRBD1 for D (6 bases). This CDR3 comprises 14 residues. CDR1 and CDR2 (germline): MNHNS, SASEGT. Trimming removed 8 bases from V and 2 bases from J, with 15 bases in between.

This clone was counted a few times. The chain is built from TRBV18 and TRBJ1-2, with 7 nucleotides matching TRBD1. After removal of 3 bases from V and 11 bases from J, the junction contained 6 bases not matched to a gene. Germline CDR1 is KGHSH and CDR2 is LQKENI. This CDR3 region has 12 residues. The CDR3 loop is CASSPKEGAYTF. In DNA form, the CDR3 reads TGTGCCAGCTCACCGAAAGAGGGGGCATACACCTTC.

The chain combines TRBV14 with TRBJ2-7, with 9 bases fitting TRBD1. The germline gives CDR1 SGHDN, CDR2 FVKESK. The CDR3 has 14 residues. V lost 4 bases and J lost 1; bases outside the gene matches: 2. DNA for the CDR3: TGTGCCAGCAGCCGGGGACAGGGTTCCTACGAGCAGTACTTC. It yields the protein CASSRGQGSYEQYF.

The gene calls are TRBV30 and TRBJ2-2; 14 nucleotides match TRBD2. The CDR3 is 17 residues long. Germline assignment: CDR1 GTSNPN and CDR2 SVGIG (reference sequence). J was trimmed by 1 base and V by 3 bases; bases with no gene match: 4. Here the CDR3 reads CAWRRTSGGRNTGELFF. CDR3 coding DNA: TGTGCCTGGAGAAGGACTAGCGGGGGGCGGAACACCGGGGAGCTGTTTTTT.

This clone was counted only a few times. The chain couples TRBV7-2 to TRBJ2-1; a weak D match, TRBD2 (6 bases). CDR1 SGHTA and CDR2 FQGNSA come from the germline V gene. The V and J ends lost 5 bases and 9 bases respectively, with 14 bases between them. This CDR3 comprises 13 residues. Here the CDR3 reads CASSPRAGTEQFF. The CDR3 DNA reads TGTGCCAGCAGCCCACGGGCGGGAACTGAGCAGTTCTTC.

This clone was seen more than once but under ten times. The same CDR3 can be traced to other DNA sequences in this sample. CDR3 sequence: CASSLAGSETQYF. The CDR3 DNA sequence: TGCGCCAGCAGCTTGGCAGGGTCCGAGACCCAGTACTTC. The chain couples TRBV5-1 to TRBJ2-5; TRBD1 is a possible D gene (5 bases). Trimming took off 0 bases at V and 5 bases at J, with 8 bases between the two ends. This CDR3 spans 13 amino acids. Germline values: CDR1 SGHRS, CDR2 YFSETQ.

In this sample, this clone turned up a few times. V usage is TRBV5-4 and J usage is TRBJ2-1; 7 nucleotides align to TRBD2. V was clipped by 0 bases and J by 7 bases; unmatched bases: 7. The germline V gene encodes CDR1 SGHNT and CDR2 YYREEE (reference sequence). CDR3 size: 15 residues. The chain's CDR3 is CASSLATAGRNEQFF. The CDR3 DNA reads as TGTGCCAGCAGCTTGGCTACAGCGGGGAGGAATGAGCAGTTCTTC.

The chain joins TRBV4-1 to TRBJ2-6; TRBD2 aligns across 8 bases. Germline-derived CDR1 and CDR2 are MGHRA and YSYEKL. The V gene end was trimmed by 4 bases and the J gene end by 2 bases; junction bases not matched to a gene: 1. The CDR3 runs to 15 residues. The CDR3 loop reads CASSLGGAGANVLTF. DNA for the CDR3: TGCGCCAGCAGCCTCGGGGGGGCTGGGGCCAACGTCCTGACTTTC.

V usage is TRBV5-4 and J usage is TRBJ2-5, with no clear D. In germline, CDR1 is SGHNT, CDR2 YYREEE (reference sequence). Trimming took off 0 bases at V and 9 bases at J, with 9 bases between the two ends. The CDR3 has 12 amino acids. CDR3 in DNA: TGTGCCAGCAGCTTGGATGTCCCTCCCCAGTACTTC. This codes for CASSLDVPPQYF.

This clone was observed a few times. The chain combines TRBV30 with TRBJ1-5, with D possibly matching TRBD1 (5 bases). Germline CDR1 GTSNPN, CDR2 SVGIG (reference sequence). This CDR3 comprises 11 residues. V was pared by 1 base and J by 11 bases, with 9 bases between. The CDR3 here is CAWSESDTQHF. The CDR3 coding sequence is TGTGCCTGGAGTGAATCGGACACCCAGCATTTT.

The chain uses TRBV4-1 and TRBJ1-2; D is perhaps TRBD1 (6 bases). The germline V and J ends were trimmed by 2 bases and 8 bases, with 12 bases remaining between them. Germline values: CDR1 MGHRA, CDR2 YSYEKL. The CDR3 has 13 residues. As DNA, the CDR3 is TGCGCCAGCAGCCAACCCGACAGGTGGGGCTACACCTTC. Translating gives CASSQPDRWGYTF.

The chain couples TRBV19 to TRBJ2-5, with 10 bases identical to TRBD1. Germline V CDR1 and CDR2: LNHDA, SQIVND (reference sequence). The CDR3 consists of 15 residues. V was clipped by 3 bases and J by 5 bases; unmatched bases: 6. CDR3 sequence reads: CASSIGQGGRETQYF. The CDR3 DNA reads TGTGCCAGTAGTATCGGACAGGGGGGTCGGGAGACCCAGTACTTC.

DNA of the CDR3: TGTGCCAGCAGCATCAGTAAGAACACTGAAGCTTTCTTT. It is translated as CASSISKNTEAFF. V and J are TRBV5-5 and TRBJ1-1; D remains unclear. The V gene lost 4 bases and the J gene lost 1 base, with 8 bases spanning the gap. The V gene's germline CDR1 is SGHKS and CDR2 YYEKEE (reference sequence). This CDR3 is 13 amino acids long. The full variable domain, its missing parts supplied by reference TRBV5-5 and TRBJ1-1, is DAGVTQSPTHLIKTRGQQVTLRCSPISGHKSVSWYQQVLGQGPQFIFQYYEKEERGRGNFPDRFSARQFPNYSSELNVNALLLGDSALYLCASSISKNTEAFFGQGTRLTVV.

V gene TRBV10-2 combines with J gene TRBJ2-3; the match to TRBD2 covers 11 bases. V lost 2 bases, J lost 7 bases, and 5 bases stayed unmatched. This CDR3 has 15 residues. CDR1 is WSHSY and CDR2 is SAAADI in the germline V gene. The CDR3 DNA follows: TGCGCCAGCAGTGAGAGTCTAGCGGGGGGAAATACGCAGTATTTT. Protein product: CASSESLAGGNTQYF.

V usage is TRBV9 and J usage is TRBJ2-3; TRBD1 aligns across 10 bases. The CDR3 loop spans 16 amino acids. Germline values: CDR1 SGDLS, CDR2 YYNGEE. V shed 0 bases, J shed 4 bases, and the junction held 5 bases outside the gene matches. The CDR3 nucleotides read TGTGCCAGCAGCGTAGAGGGACAGGGGTTGCCAGATACGCAGTATTTT. It specifies CASSVEGQGLPDTQYF.

The genes are TRBV5-1 and TRBJ1-2, with D possibly matching TRBD1 (6 bases). This CDR3 contains 14 residues. With 0 bases removed from V and 2 bases from J, the gap between germline ends came to 8 bases. The germline gives CDR1 SGHRS, CDR2 YFSETQ. The CDR3 loop is CASSLETGNYGYTF. In nucleotides, the CDR3 is TGCGCCAGCAGCTTGGAAACAGGGAACTATGGCTACACCTTC.

The CDR3 region has the DNA TGCGCCAGCAGCTACACTAGCGGGGGGGCGAATGAGCAGTTCTTC. Residues: CASSYTSGGANEQFF. V usage is TRBV5-1 and J usage is TRBJ2-1; TRBD2 matches 13 bases. Germline loops: CDR1 SGHRS, CDR2 YFSETQ. Trimming took 3 bases from V and 7 from J; bases not matched to a gene: 4. The CDR3 is 15 amino acids.

This clone was found a few times. Written as DNA, the CDR3 is TGTGCCAGCTGGACTAGCGGGAACACCGGGGAGCTGTTTTTT. Its translation: CASWTSGNTGELFF. This rearrangement joins TRBV2 to TRBJ2-2; 10 bases are shared with TRBD2. Per germline, CDR1 SNHLY and CDR2 FYNNEI. CDR3 length: 14 amino acids. J was trimmed by 1 base and V by 8 bases; bases with no gene match: 1. Together with reference TRBV2 and TRBJ2-2, the CDR3 gives the full variable domain: EPEVTQTPSHQVTQMGQEVILRCVPISNHLYFYWYRQILGQKVEFLVSFYNNEISEKSEIFDDQFSVERPDGSNFTLKIRSTKLEDSAMYFCASWTSGNTGELFFGEGSRLTVL.

This clone was detected a few times. The chain uses TRBV6-5 and TRBJ2-3; D gene unclear. The germline V gene encodes CDR1 MNHEY and CDR2 SVGAGI. This CDR3 has 14 residues. V was cut by 0 bases and J by 2 bases, with 6 bases left in between. The CDR3, as DNA: TGTGCCAGCAGTTACTCATTCTACACAGATACGCAGTATTTT. Translating gives CASSYSFYTDTQYF.

This clone showed up just a few times. Other nucleotide sequences in the sample specify the same CDR3. This chain links TRBV2 with TRBJ2-7, with 8 bases fitting TRBD1. Germline CDR1 SNHLY, CDR2 FYNNEI. V lost 6 bases, J lost 4 bases, and 2 bases stayed unmatched. There are 12 residues in the CDR3. CDR3 coding DNA: TGTGCCAGCAGAACAGGGGGATACGAGCAGTACTTC. Translation gives CASRTGGYEQYF.

This chain uses TRBV5-4 with TRBJ2-1; 10 nucleotides align to TRBD2. Losses at the gene ends were 4 bases for V and 3 bases for J; bases not matched to a gene: 10. This CDR3 comprises 17 residues. CDR1 is SGHNT, CDR2 YYREEE, per germline (reference sequence). Here the CDR3 DNA reads TGTGCCAGCAGCCCAGCAGGGTTAGCGGGAGGCTACAATGAGCAGTTCTTC. Encoded protein: CASSPAGLAGGYNEQFF.